This T cell receptor (beta chain) was identified in a study of cytotoxic CD8 clonotypes in ibrutinib-treated CLL. Some clones are missing from TCRdb's copy, which holds only in-frame ones; the method was immunoSEQ multiplex PCR. The sample carries 150,000 to 250,000 clones, 72% recorded once. The CDR3 runs to 15 residues. Germline CDR1 ENHRY, CDR2 SYGVKD. V lost 0 bases, J lost 5 bases, and 13 bases lay in between. The rearrangement joins TRBV10-3 to TRBJ2-5; D ambiguous. The material sequenced was PBMCs, taken after 24 months of ibrutinib treatment. The sequence was obtained from a human donor with chronic lymphocytic leukemia. The CDR3 reads CAISESRNLRETQYF. The CDR3 DNA reads TGTGCCATCAGTGAGTCTAGGAATTTACGGGAGACCCAGTACTTC.